The clone carrying this T cell receptor beta chain has only a few counts. The antigen is undetermined. This sample is part of a study of beta chain features in type 1 diabetes. Reverse transcription of all isolated RNA meant that expressed TCRB transcripts were sequenced. Read counts averaged around 4 million for samples of naive, central memory and regulatory T cells. Here immunoSEQ multiplex PCR was the method, and the copy in TCRdb shows in-frame clones only, minus some. Among around 340,000 clones listed, 7.5% to 9% were seen once. The germline V gene encodes CDR1 SGHTS and CDR2 YDEGEE. The J segment lost 3 bases and the V segment lost 5 bases, leaving 9 bases of the junction unmatched. CDR3 length equals 15 residues. CD45RO/CCR7/CD25/CD127/CD95/CD27 separated CD4+ naive, central memory, regulatory and stem cell-like memory cells by sorting. Study outcomes and limitations: The study found moderately but significantly shorter TCRB CDR3s in all four CD4+ subsets of Type 1 diabetes patients.

The V and J genes are TRBV5-8 and TRBJ2-7; 9 positions match TRBD1. The clonotype was recovered from a woman aged 18-30 years in good health. Sequencing was done on a sample of central memory CD4+ T cells from blood. This CDR3 reads CASSPGQGTIYEQYF. CDR3 bases: TGTGCCAGCAGTCCGGGACAGGGAACCATCTACGAGCAGTACTTC.